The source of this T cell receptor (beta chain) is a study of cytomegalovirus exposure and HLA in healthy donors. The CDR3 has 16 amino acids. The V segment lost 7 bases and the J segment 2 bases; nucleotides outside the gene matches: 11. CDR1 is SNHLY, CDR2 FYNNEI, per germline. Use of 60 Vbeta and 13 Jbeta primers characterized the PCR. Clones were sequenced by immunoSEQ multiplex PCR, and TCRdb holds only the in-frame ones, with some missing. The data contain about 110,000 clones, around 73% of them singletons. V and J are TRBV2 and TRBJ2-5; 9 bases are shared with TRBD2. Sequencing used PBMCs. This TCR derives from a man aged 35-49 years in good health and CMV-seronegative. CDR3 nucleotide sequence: TGTGCCAGCATAGACTGGGGGCTAGCGGGACAAGAGACCCAGTACTTC. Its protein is CASIDWGLAGQETQYF.